Each of the 8 T cell receptor beta chains below was sequenced from the same sample in a study of CD4 and CD8 cells across lung adenocarcinoma regions. TCRdb reprocessed the PCR reads via MiXCR and lists one record per CDR3 protein. Among 18,000 or so distinct CDR3 sequences listed, 51% were seen once. The sequencing input was CD8+ T cells from the center of a lung tumor. Receptors were obtained from a female donor with lung adenocarcinoma. The CD4 and CD8 labels of this study may be unreliable.

V is TRBV6-1 and J is TRBJ2-4; D unresolved. The CDR3 covers 13 residues. Germline CDR1 reads MNHNS; CDR2 reads SASEGT. Trimming shortened V by 4 bases and J by 12 bases, and 16 bases separated the two germline ends. The CDR3 coding sequence is TGTGCCAGCAGTGTAGAGCAACAAGGGCATCAGTACTTC. Amino acid sequence: CASSVEQQGHQYF.

The chain joins TRBV25-1 to TRBJ2-4; D may be TRBD1 or TRBD2 (6 bases each). Per the germline V gene, CDR1 is MGHDK and CDR2 is SYGVNS. CDR3 length: 16 amino acids. V was shortened by 2 bases and J by 13 bases, with 24 bases between the two germline ends. The CDR3 spells CASSERGPCGTNTQYF. DNA of the CDR3: TGTGCCAGCAGTGAACGGGGGCCGTGTGGCACAAATACGCAGTACTTC.

This clonotype has a count of ten or more. The chain employs TRBV6-5 and TRBJ2-1; D not certain. This CDR3 comprises 14 residues. The germline gives CDR1 MNHEY, CDR2 SVGAGI. Trimming cost V 4 bases and J 0 bases, with 7 bases left between them. CDR3 sequence: CASSLKNSYNEQFF. CDR3 bases: TGTGCCAGCAGTTTAAAGAACTCCTACAATGAGCAGTTCTTC.

This clonotype was observed at least ten times. This sequence joins TRBV12-3 or TRBV12-4 and TRBJ2-3; 8 bases match TRBD2. V was pared by 5 bases and J by 6 bases, with 4 bases of the junction left unmatched. The CDR3 has 13 residues. The DNA for the CDR3 is TGTGCCAGCAGTACTAGCGGACGGGATACGCAGTATTTT. Its protein is CASSTSGRDTQYF.

The chain uses TRBV12-3 or TRBV12-4 and TRBJ2-3; TRBD2 aligns across 10 bases. CDR3 size: 14 residues. The V and J ends lost 1 base and 5 bases, in that order; junction bases with no gene match: 0. The CDR3 bases are TGTGCCAGCAGTTTAGGGACTAGCGGAGATACGCAGTATTTT. Translated, it gives CASSLGTSGDTQYF.

V is TRBV7-8 and J is TRBJ1-3; weak D call: TRBD1 (5 bases). The CDR3 has 17 residues. In germline, CDR1 is SGHVS, CDR2 FQNEAQ. V lost 0 bases to trimming and J lost 0 bases, with 12 bases between them. The CDR3 sequence is CASSLALRGGSGNTIYF. CDR3 DNA sequence: TGTGCCAGCAGCTTAGCGCTAAGGGGTGGCTCTGGAAACACCATATATTTT.

This clonotype was seen many times. The chain combines TRBV6-4 with TRBJ2-2, with TRBD2 as a possible D gene (6 bases). The CDR3 contains 15 residues. V lost 4 bases, J lost 1 base, and 10 bases lay in between. The germline CDR1 and CDR2 sequences are MRHNA and SNTAGT. This chain's CDR3 is CASSVMGGNTGELFF. The CDR3 region has the DNA TGTGCCAGCAGTGTAATGGGAGGGAACACCGGGGAGCTGTTTTTT.

This clonotype was seen repeatedly, ten times or more. V and J are TRBV11-3 and TRBJ2-5; 8 bases fit TRBD2. V lost 2 bases and J lost 2; bases outside the gene matches: 4. From germline, CDR1 is SGHNT and CDR2 YENEEA. There are 15 residues in the CDR3. The CDR3 region is CASSLLAGAQETQYF. The CDR3 DNA sequence: TGTGCCAGCAGCTTACTAGCGGGCGCTCAAGAGACCCAGTACTTC. The full variable domain, its missing parts supplied by reference TRBV11-3 and TRBJ2-5, is EAGVVQSPRYKIIEKKQPVAFWCNPISGHNTLYWYLQNLGQGPELLIRYENEEAVDDSQLPKDRFSAERLKGVDSTLKIQPAELGDSAVYLCASSLLAGAQETQYFGPGTRLLVL.